The entry that follows covers one TCR beta chain sequence. Produced via immunoSEQ multiplex PCR; TCRdb's table is partial and in-frame only. The table records some 5,800 clones, about 85% of them present only once. The treatment is: randomized to nivolumab then ipilimumab (arm A) or the reverse (arm B). The CDR3 spans 11 residues. Trimming shortened V by 5 bases and J by 7 bases, and 8 bases separated the two germline ends. CDR1 is SEHNR, CDR2 FQNEAQ, per germline (reference sequence). The sample is drawn from a study of sequential checkpoint blockade in melanoma. On the study more broadly: First-line arms were nivolumab then ipilimumab, or the reverse, randomized 1:1.

The V call is TRBV7-9, the J call TRBJ1-1; D is undetermined. The sequences come from CD8+ T cells sorted from blood (inferred from file names), collected from a patient given nivolumab and ipilimumab in sequence. The receptor was isolated from a human donor with melanoma. Written as DNA, the CDR3 is TGTGCCAGCAGCAAAGACTATGAAGCTTTCTTT. Amino acid sequence: CASSKDYEAFF. Supplemented by reference TRBV7-9 and TRBJ1-1, the full variable domain reads DTGVSQNPRHKITKRGQNVTFRCDPISEHNRLYWYRQTLGQGPEFLTYFQNEAQLEKSRLLSDRFSAERPKGSFSTLEIQRTEQGDSAMYLCASSKDYEAFFGQGTRLTVV.